The present T cell receptor (beta chain) was sequenced within a study of T cell repertoires in cytomegalovirus infection. Study-wide findings and caveats: The ex vivo response was dominated by HLA-C-restricted CMV-specific TCR beta clonotypes.

A single record per CDR3 protein comes from TCRdb applying MiXCR to the reads. The table records a few hundred thousand distinct CDR3 sequences, about two fifths of them present only once. Points on this clonotype: The antigen is not known.

The V gene lost 3 bases and the J gene lost 0 bases, with 18 bases spanning the gap. CDR1 is SGHTA and CDR2 is FQGNSA in the germline V gene. The CDR3 spans 18 residues. This TCR was recovered from a human donor in good health (CMV status not recorded). Some clones in this sample may be carry-over from other donors' samples. The input for sequencing was cultured PBMCs, taken from culture after CMV antigen stimulation. The chain has TRBV7-2 and TRBJ2-1; a possible D gene is TRBD2 (5 bases). CDR3 amino acids: CASSLVSDFFSSYNEQFF. DNA for the CDR3: TGTGCCAGCAGCTTGGTTAGCGACTTCTTCTCCTCCTACAATGAGCAGTTCTTC.